This paragraph covers one T cell receptor beta chain sequence. Which antigen it targets is not known. No much larger clone is present one base from it, and per-base qualities are unavailable. The library came from the immunoSEQ multiplex PCR assay. The multiplex PCR relied on a mix of 60 forward primers for TCR Vbeta segments and 13 reverse primers for TCR Jbeta segments. The CDR3 region of rearranged TCR beta genes was amplified from genomic DNA by a multiplex PCR assay. Amplified TCR beta libraries were sequenced as 87-base-pair reads on the Illumina HiSeq System. Per the authors' processing: A later analysis counted around 72 million unique TCR beta chains across the 666 repertoires, and around 9.9 million of these chains were shared by at least two donors. Raw reads were error-corrected and collapsed into unique sequences with a nearest-neighbor algorithm that merged closely related sequences to remove PCR and sequencing errors. CDR3 sequences were aligned to IMGT reference sequences to assign V, D and J gene segments. For a sequence to be retained, a match of at least six nucleotides to both a V gene segment and a J gene segment was required. A rearrangement was called productive if the CDR3 had no stop codons and remained in frame with V and J, and every other rearrangement was called non-productive. Following IMGT convention, CDR3 was defined as the stretch from the second conserved V-encoded cysteine up to the conserved J-encoded phenylalanine. In an earlier analysis of around 570 of the donors, sequences lacking an unambiguous match to a single V gene segment were excluded. An earlier analysis of about 600 of the donors called V segments functional above 56.7% productive rearrangements and segregating when the between-donor standard deviation exceeded 5%. A statistical classification framework was built for diagnosing cytomegalovirus status from the catalog of TCR beta chain sequences. In a later analysis, TCR nucleotide sequences were compared against IMGT/GENE-DB human TR gene sequences so that V and J genes could be assigned. A later analysis assigned CDR3 sequences and most-parsimonious VDJ recombination scenarios with the TCRdist pipeline. In a later analysis, each TCR beta chain was defined by its CDR3 amino acid sequence together with its V-gene family, and reads lacking a unique V-gene family were excluded. In a later analysis, some 600 highly shared, low-generation-probability nucleotide sequences were removed to address suspected cross-contamination and a sequencing artifact. In a later analysis, a clonal expansion index for each public chain was calculated from normalized within-repertoire ranks of inferred template counts. In a later analysis, generation probabilities were computed with a VDJ recombination model fitted to out-of-frame rearrangements, and the resulting probabilities were checked against IGoR. In a later analysis, TCR-TCR, TCR-HLA and TCR-CMV co-occurrence was scored with hypergeometric tests, and a repertoire-size bias correction was applied to TCR pairs. In a later analysis, false discovery rates were estimated by permuting HLA or CMV assignments 20 times. In a later analysis, co-occurring TCRs were grouped with DBSCAN, and TCRdist sequence similarity was added when clustering was performed within HLA-allele-positive subsets. Repertoires with fewer than 30,000 or more than 120,000 public chains were left out of co-occurrence clustering, as were a few repertoires with anomalous nucleotide sharing. TCRdb took this table from immuneACCESS and kept in-frame rearrangements with V and J called. Such tables lack part of the clones; where checked against another copy, unresolved V genes explain under half of the gap, and the rest is unexplained. The D gene and trimming were derived from the DNA, and the V and J assignments and clone size from that table. The sample table lists 100,000 to 150,000 clones, roughly four fifths of them with a count of one. 2.5% to 3.5% of the sample is taken by the ten largest.

In total, about 650 healthy bone marrow donors made up the cohort. At the time of sampling, every cohort member was nominally healthy, though immune exposures that went unrecorded were likely present. The donor tested CMV seronegative and was one of the 352 seronegative cohort members. Each donor provided a peripheral blood sample, and peripheral blood mononuclear cells were used for TCR beta sequencing. Genomic DNA extraction from the blood cell samples was performed with the Qiagen DNeasy Blood Extraction Kit. This specimen comes from a study of cytomegalovirus exposure and HLA in healthy donors (dated by TCRdb to about 2017). For context, the study as a whole: An earlier analysis of 587 of the donors reported 276 Gb of sequence data and approximately 120 million unique TCR beta sequences obtained from 180 million or so T cells. An early release that covered fewer than 750 HLA-typed donors contained 250 to 350 gigabases of sequencing data and around 85 million unique TCR sequences. Of the 350 to 400 genotyped donors, around 81% fell in the genetic ancestry cluster associated with self-reported Caucasian donors. The study aimed to test whether cataloging public T cell receptors could reveal signatures of past pathogen exposure. Using immunosequencing, the study profiled T cell repertoires from around 680 subjects and related those repertoires to cytomegalovirus serostatus. Besides the first cohort of hundreds of subjects, a separate validation cohort made up of some 110 different subjects was used. To predict cytomegalovirus infection status, the study brought together high-throughput TCR immunosequencing, statistical association of individual TCRs with disease status, and machine learning. In a later analysis, previously published TCR beta repertoires from about 640 donors were re-analyzed and high-resolution HLA genotyping was added so that TCR occurrence patterns could be studied. Rather than drawing on any new phenotypic data, the later analysis identified candidate immune exposures from TCR beta sequences and the way those sequences occurred across donors. To decide whether each TCR beta V gene segment behaved as functional or pseudogenic, an earlier analysis of some 540 of the donors relied on high-throughput TCR beta sequencing. Donor age, sex, ethnicity and CMV serostatus were compiled together with the repertoire data. A later genetic analysis used genome-wide SNP genotypes for about 65% of the roughly 670 donors, treating that subset as a discovery cohort. Every discovery cohort repertoire had been produced on one sequencing platform. HLA typing included class I and class II loci at four-digit resolution. The number of donors typed differed by locus, with 629-630 for A, B, C, DRB1 and DQB1, around 560 for DQA1, about 610 for DPA1, and around 450 for DPB1. Because of strong linkage in the cohort, a handful of DR-DQ haplotypes were treated as single units for association and clustering. Among 300 to 500 genotyped donors of the cohort, an average of approximately 200,000 unique TCR beta nucleotide sequences was sequenced per donor, of which approximately 19% were non-productive. Overall study results and their limits: When HLA alleles, especially DR and DQ, strongly co-occurred, attributing TCR associations to individual alleles was difficult. Only TCR beta chains were sequenced in this cohort, and the absence of alpha or paired-chain data limited detectable features. The only immune exposure information available for the cohort was CMV serostatus. A further reported finding was that TCR beta sequences accurately predicted the HLA-A and HLA-B alleles for most subjects in the first cohort. A total of 150 to 200 TCR beta chains were listed by the study as associated with cytomegalovirus. A later analysis found that most CMV-associated TCR beta chains appeared HLA-restricted, with HLA associations seemingly driven largely by CMV exposure. Linkage disequilibrium might explain the correlated functional status among segregating V segments, but an unknown experimental factor could not be excluded. A later analysis found that HLA-associated TCR beta chains were more clonally expanded and had lower generation probabilities than equally common non-associated chains. In an earlier analysis of approximately 590 of the donors, most TCR beta V segments were observed in productive rearrangements about 90% or about 30% of the time, broadly matching IMGT annotations. Compared with the 666-donor mean, donors in an Asian-associated ancestry cluster had fewer N-insertions in productive TCRs, according to a later genetic analysis. Roughly uniform sequencing depth across donors was assumed in presence/absence analyses, although this assumption may not hold. A later genetic analysis associated a missense DCLRE1C variant with V-gene and J-gene trimming of TCR beta chains, and an independent cohort replicated the association. Some 16 rarely observed V segments, including chromosome 9 orphons, were excluded from the earlier analysis of about 500 of the donors because counts were too low. A later analysis found that TCR association rates varied across HLA loci, with DRB1 alleles showing the most associated TCRs and HLA-C alleles the fewest. Because the 87-base-pair reads could not distinguish some IMGT-functional V segments, including TRBV6-2 and TRBV6-3, those segments were excluded. HLA typing was unavailable for some donors at each locus, so association tests used only the typed subset. At a false discovery rate of 0.05, a later analysis linked 15,000 to 20,000 TCR beta sequences to specific HLA alleles. While some public TCRs were present in many individuals, most TCR sequences turned up only very rarely across donors. According to a later analysis, parvovirus B19, influenza, CMV and Epstein-Barr virus appeared linked to several top co-occurrence clusters. The authors suggested that the approach could potentially be extended to other disease states and immunological phenotypes. The classifier was reported to diagnose cytomegalovirus status with high specificity and sensitivity in both the original and validation cohorts. A group of highly shared sequence variants was considered likely to be a technical artifact of the sequencing pipeline. A few of the identified cytomegalovirus-associated TCR beta chains were confirmed in vitro to be specific for cytomegalovirus antigens.

Measured from the cysteine to the phenylalanine, the CDR3 is 13 residues long. Only CDR3 DNA remains: 39 bases, in frame from the first base. CDR1 LNHDA and CDR2 SQIVND were looked up in the germline V gene (reference sequence). A distance of 8 bases separates the germline ends of V and J, which lose 1 base and 5 bases respectively. Sequencing used PBMCs. This clonotype originated in a boy aged 2 to 9 in good health and CMV-seronegative. This chain is built from TRBV19 and TRBJ1-1; TRBD1 is possibly the D segment (5 matching bases). The encoded CDR3 is CASSIVGVTEAFF. The sequenced DNA is TGTGCCAGTAGTATAGTAGGGGTTACTGAAGCTTTCTTT.